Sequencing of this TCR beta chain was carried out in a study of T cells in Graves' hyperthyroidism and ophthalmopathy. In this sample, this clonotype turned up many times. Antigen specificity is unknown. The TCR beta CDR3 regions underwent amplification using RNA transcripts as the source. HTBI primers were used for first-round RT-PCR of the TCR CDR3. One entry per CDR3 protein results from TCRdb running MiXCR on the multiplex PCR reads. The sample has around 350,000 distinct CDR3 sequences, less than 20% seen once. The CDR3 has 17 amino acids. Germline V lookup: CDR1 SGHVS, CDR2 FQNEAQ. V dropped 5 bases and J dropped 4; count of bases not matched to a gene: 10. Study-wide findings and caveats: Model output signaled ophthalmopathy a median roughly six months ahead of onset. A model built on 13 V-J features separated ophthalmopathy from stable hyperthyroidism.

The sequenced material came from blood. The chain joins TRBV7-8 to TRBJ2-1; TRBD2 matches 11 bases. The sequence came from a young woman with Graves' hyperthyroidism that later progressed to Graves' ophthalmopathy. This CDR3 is CASSPGVGLADYNEQFF. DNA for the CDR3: TGTGCCAGCAGCCCTGGTGTGGGACTAGCGGATTACAATGAGCAGTTCTTC.